These 13 T cell receptor beta chains were sequenced from one sample in a study of T cell responses to AZD1222 COVID-19 vaccine. Repertoires were generated with immunoSEQ multiplex PCR, while TCRdb's copy carries only in-frame clones and drops some. Among approximately 110,000 clones listed, just over 85% were seen once. The specimen was peripheral blood, collected on day 0 of AZD1222 vaccination. These receptors originate from an adult in good health.

This clone was recorded once. The chain combines TRBV5-4 with TRBJ2-5, with D perhaps TRBD1 or TRBD2 (5 bases each). CDR3 length: 12 amino acids. Trimming took 2 bases from V and 4 from J, leaving 6 bases between them. Germline loops: CDR1 SGHNT, CDR2 YYREEE (reference sequence). The CDR3 reads CASSFGGETQYF. CDR3 bases: TGTGCCAGCAGCTTTGGGGGAGAGACCCAGTACTTC.

This chain links TRBV7-9 with TRBJ1-4; 7 bases align to TRBD1. Germline CDR1 reads SEHNR; CDR2 reads FQNEAQ (reference sequence). J lost 5 bases, V lost 5 bases, and 8 bases had no gene match. This CDR3 has 15 amino acids. CDR3 coding DNA: TGTGCCAGCAGCCACGCAGGGGGTTTGAATGAAAAACTGTTTTTT. Amino acids: CASSHAGGLNEKLFF. The variable domain in full, completed from reference TRBV7-9 and TRBJ1-4, reads DTGVSQNPRHKITKRGQNVTFRCDPISEHNRLYWYRQTLGQGPEFLTYFQNEAQLEKSRLLSDRFSAERPKGSFSTLEIQRTEQGDSAMYLCASSHAGGLNEKLFFGSGTQLSVL.

The rearrangement uses TRBV6-5 and TRBJ1-3, with a possible D match to TRBD1 (6 bases). Germline assignment: CDR1 MNHEY and CDR2 SVGAGI. This CDR3 has 14 amino acids. The V gene lost 5 bases and the J gene lost 0 bases, with 8 bases spanning the gap. The CDR3 DNA reads TGTGCCAGCAGTACAGGGAACTCTGGAAACACCATATATTTT. The encoded protein is CASSTGNSGNTIYF.

In its sample, this clone was seen a few times. V gene TRBV5-4 combines with J gene TRBJ2-7; perhaps TRBD2 as D (5 bases). Germline loops: CDR1 SGHNT, CDR2 YYREEE (reference sequence). The V and J ends lost 0 bases and 6 bases respectively, with 13 bases between them. CDR3 length: 14 residues. CDR3 DNA: TGTGCCAGCAGCTTGGCTGGGCGGGTTCCCGAGCAGTACTTC. Its protein is CASSLAGRVPEQYF.

This clone was recorded once. Here the CDR3 DNA reads TGTGCCAGCTCACCACCCGCCAGGGGCGGAGGCTACACCTTC. This codes for CASSPPARGGGYTF. V gene TRBV18 combines with J gene TRBJ1-2; maybe TRBD1 (6 bases). Germline V CDR1 and CDR2: KGHSH, LQKENI. Trimming removed 0 bases from V and 8 bases from J, with 13 bases in between. This CDR3 contains 14 residues.

The table lists this clone with a few counts. The chain combines TRBV11-3 with TRBJ1-5; tentative D call: TRBD1 (5 bases). Germline V lookup: CDR1 SGHNT, CDR2 YENEEA. The CDR3 consists of 18 residues. V gave up 0 bases and J gave up 5 bases, with 20 bases separating them. The CDR3, as DNA: TGTGCCAGCAGCTTAGATCGAGTGGCAGGGCGGTTTTATCAGCCCCAGCATTTT. It translates to CASSLDRVAGRFYQPQHF.

This chain connects TRBV11-2 to TRBJ1-3; D uncertain. Trimming removed 5 bases at V and 8 bases at J, with 13 bases between. The CDR3 consists of 13 residues. Germline V gives CDR1 SGHAT, CDR2 FQNNGV. The CDR3 DNA reads as TGTGCCAGCAGCCGTCCTGCCGAGGACACCATATATTTT. Its protein product is CASSRPAEDTIYF.

This clone was found once. V and J are TRBV30 and TRBJ1-2, with D possibly TRBD1 on 6 matching bases. Germline V gene data show CDR1 as GTSNPN and CDR2 as SVGIG (reference sequence). Between the trimmed V and J ends, which lost 4 bases and 5 bases, there was a span of 14 bases. The CDR3 covers 13 residues. The CDR3 is CAWNLDRIYGYTF. CDR3 DNA sequence: TGTGCCTGGAACTTAGACAGGATTTATGGCTACACCTTC.

The V and J genes are TRBV6-5 and TRBJ2-1; no definite D call. This CDR3 has 12 amino acids. Trimming left V 0 bases short and J 10 bases short, with 7 bases between. Germline values: CDR1 MNHEY, CDR2 SVGAGI. The CDR3 spells CASSYSSAEQFF. The DNA of the CDR3 is TGTGCCAGCAGTTACTCATCCGCGGAGCAGTTCTTC.

The chain uses TRBV10-2 and TRBJ1-4; 9 bases line up with TRBD1. From germline, CDR1 is WSHSY and CDR2 SAAADI. J lost 8 bases, V lost 4 bases, and 8 bases had no gene match. The CDR3 is 15 residues long. The CDR3 protein is CASSAPQGAGEKLFF. The CDR3 DNA reads TGCGCCAGCAGTGCACCACAGGGGGCGGGCGAAAAACTGTTTTTT.

This clone was seen a handful of times. The genes are TRBV28 and TRBJ1-2, with D perhaps matching TRBD1 (5 bases). The germline V gene has CDR1 MDHEN and CDR2 SYDVKM. CDR3 length: 14 residues. Trimming cost V 6 bases and J 0 bases, with 11 bases left between them. Here the CDR3 reads CASRRDLANYGYTF. In nucleotides, the CDR3 is TGTGCCAGCAGGAGGGACTTAGCTAACTATGGCTACACCTTC.

The rearrangement joins TRBV19 to TRBJ1-2; D ambiguous. V was trimmed by 5 bases and J by 5 bases, leaving 12 bases between them. The CDR3 length is 13 residues. In germline, CDR1 is LNHDA, CDR2 SQIVND (reference sequence). The CDR3: CASSPDGSYGYTF. Here the CDR3 DNA reads TGTGCCAGTAGTCCTGACGGATCGTATGGCTACACCTTC. Together with reference TRBV19 and TRBJ1-2, the CDR3 gives the full variable domain: DGGITQSPKYLFRKEGQNVTLSCEQNLNHDAMYWYRQDPGQGLRLIYYSQIVNDFQKGDIAEGYSVSREKKESFPLTVTSAQKNPTAFYLCASSPDGSYGYTFGSGTRLTVV.

This clone was seen once. This sequence joins TRBV18 and TRBJ2-5; 10 positions agree with TRBD2. The germline CDR1 and CDR2 sequences are KGHSH and LQKENI. This CDR3 is built from 16 residues. J was trimmed by 7 bases and V by 3 bases; bases with no gene match: 11. The CDR3 DNA reads as TGTGCCAGCTCACCTCCCCACGGGACTAGCGTGGGGACCCAGTACTTC. It codes for CASSPPHGTSVGTQYF.